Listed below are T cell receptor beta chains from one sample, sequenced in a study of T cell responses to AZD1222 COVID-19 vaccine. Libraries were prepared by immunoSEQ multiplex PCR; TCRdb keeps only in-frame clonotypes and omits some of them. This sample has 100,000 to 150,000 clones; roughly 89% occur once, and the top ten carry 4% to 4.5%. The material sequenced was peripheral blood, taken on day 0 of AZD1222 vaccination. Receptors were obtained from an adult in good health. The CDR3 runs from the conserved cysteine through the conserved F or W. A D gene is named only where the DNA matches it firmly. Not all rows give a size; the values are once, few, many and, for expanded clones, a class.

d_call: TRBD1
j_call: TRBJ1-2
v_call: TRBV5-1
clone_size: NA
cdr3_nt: TGCGCCAGCAGCTTGGGACAGGGACAGTATGGCTACACCTTC
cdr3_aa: CASSLGQGQYGYTF

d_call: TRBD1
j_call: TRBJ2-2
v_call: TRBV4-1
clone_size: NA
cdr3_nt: TGCGCCAGCAGCCAAGGTCCCGGGACAGGGAACACCGGGGAGCTGTTTTTT
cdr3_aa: CASSQGPGTGNTGELFF

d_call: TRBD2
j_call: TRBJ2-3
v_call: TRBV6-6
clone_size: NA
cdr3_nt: TGTGCCAGCAGTCGGCGGGAGACGACAGATACGCAGTATTTT
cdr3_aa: CASSRRETTDTQYF

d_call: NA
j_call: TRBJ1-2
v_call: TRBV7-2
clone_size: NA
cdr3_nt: TGTGCCAGCAGCTTAGGGGGGTACCAGGGGTTGGGCGGCTACACCTTC
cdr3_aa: CASSLGGYQGLGGYTF

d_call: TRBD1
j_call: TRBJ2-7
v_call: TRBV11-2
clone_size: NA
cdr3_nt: TGTGCCAGCAGCTTATCCTTTCCGGACAGGGGAACCTACGAGCAGTACTTC
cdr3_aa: CASSLSFPDRGTYEQYF

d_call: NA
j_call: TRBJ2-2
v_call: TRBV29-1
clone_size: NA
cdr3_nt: TGCAGCGTTGGGGTAATTGGGGACACCGGGGAGCTGTTTTTT
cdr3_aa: CSVGVIGDTGELFF

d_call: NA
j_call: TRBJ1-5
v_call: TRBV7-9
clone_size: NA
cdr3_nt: TGTGCCAGCAGCTTAGCCAACGGGCCCAATCAGCCCCAGCATTTT
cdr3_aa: CASSLANGPNQPQHF

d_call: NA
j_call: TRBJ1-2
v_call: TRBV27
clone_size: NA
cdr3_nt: TGTGCCAGCAGGGAAGCAGGGCTTAACTATGGCTACACCTTC
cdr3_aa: CASREAGLNYGYTF

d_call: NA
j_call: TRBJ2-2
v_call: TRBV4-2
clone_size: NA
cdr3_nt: TGTGCCAGCAGCCAAGATCACCTGACCGAGACCGGGGAGCTGTTTTTT
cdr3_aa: CASSQDHLTETGELFF

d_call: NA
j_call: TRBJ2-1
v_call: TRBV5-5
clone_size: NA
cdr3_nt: TGTGCCAGCAGCTTAACCGGGACCAAGAATGAGCAGTTCTTC
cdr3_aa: CASSLTGTKNEQFF

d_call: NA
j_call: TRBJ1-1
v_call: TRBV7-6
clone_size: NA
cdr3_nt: TGTGCCAGCAGCAAGAGGAGCGCGGTGAACACTGAAGCTTTCTTT
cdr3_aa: CASSKRSAVNTEAFF

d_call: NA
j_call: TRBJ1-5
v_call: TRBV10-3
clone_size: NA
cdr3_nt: TGTGCCATCAGTGACCCCTTCAGCGGGGGGCACAATCAGCCCCAGCATTTT
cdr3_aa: CAISDPFSGGHNQPQHF

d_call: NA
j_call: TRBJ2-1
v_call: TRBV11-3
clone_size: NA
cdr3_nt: TGTGCCAGCAGCTTAGATCAGGGGGGATCGAGCTCCTACAATGAGCAGTTCTTC
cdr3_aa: CASSLDQGGSSSYNEQFF

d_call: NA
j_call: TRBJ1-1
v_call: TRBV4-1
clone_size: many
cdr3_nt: TGCGCCAGCAGCCAAGTGAATCCCCCGAACACTGAAGCTTTCTTT
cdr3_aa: CASSQVNPPNTEAFF

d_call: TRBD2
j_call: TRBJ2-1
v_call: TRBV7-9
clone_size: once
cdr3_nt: TGTGCCAGCAGCCCCGGGGGGAGCGGGGCCTACAATGAGCAGTTCTTC
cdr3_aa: CASSPGGSGAYNEQFF

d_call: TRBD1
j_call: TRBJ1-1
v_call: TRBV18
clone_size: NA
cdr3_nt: TGTGCCAGCTCACCTCTAGGACAGGGAGGGAACACTGAAGCTTTCTTT
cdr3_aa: CASSPLGQGGNTEAFF

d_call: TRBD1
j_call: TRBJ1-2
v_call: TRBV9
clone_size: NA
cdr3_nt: TGTGCCAGCAGCTCCGGGACAGGGGACTATGGCTACACCTTC
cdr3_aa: CASSSGTGDYGYTF

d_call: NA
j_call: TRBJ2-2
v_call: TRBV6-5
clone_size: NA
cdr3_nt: TGTGCCAGCAGGCGCCCGGGATCCGCCGGGGAGCTGTTTTTT
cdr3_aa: CASRRPGSAGELFF

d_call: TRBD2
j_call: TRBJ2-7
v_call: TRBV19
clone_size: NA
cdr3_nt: TGTGCCAGTAGTACTTCCCTCAGCGGGAGGGCTTACGAGCAGTACTTC
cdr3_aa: CASSTSLSGRAYEQYF

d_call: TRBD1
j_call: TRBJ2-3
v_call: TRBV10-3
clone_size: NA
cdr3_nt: TGTGCCATCAGAGATTCGGGACAGGGGGGGACAGATACGCAGTATTTT
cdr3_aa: CAIRDSGQGGTDTQYF

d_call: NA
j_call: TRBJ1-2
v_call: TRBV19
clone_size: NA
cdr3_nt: TGTGCCAGTAGTCCCTTGGGGCTCCCAGGGTTCGGCTATGGCTACACCTTC
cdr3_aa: CASSPLGLPGFGYGYTF

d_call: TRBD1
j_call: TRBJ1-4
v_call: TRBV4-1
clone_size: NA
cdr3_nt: TGCGCCAGCAGCCAAGACGACAGGGCGGCAACTAATGAAAAACTGTTTTTT
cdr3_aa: CASSQDDRAATNEKLFF

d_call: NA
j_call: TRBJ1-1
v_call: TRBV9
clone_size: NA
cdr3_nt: TGTGCCAGCAGCGTAGCAGAAACGAACACTGAAGCTTTCTTT
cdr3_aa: CASSVAETNTEAFF

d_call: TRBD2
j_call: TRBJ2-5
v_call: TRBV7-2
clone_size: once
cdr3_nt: TGTGCCAGCAGCTTAGGGCCAGGAGCGGGGGGGCCGGAGACCCAGTACTTC
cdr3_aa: CASSLGPGAGGPETQYF

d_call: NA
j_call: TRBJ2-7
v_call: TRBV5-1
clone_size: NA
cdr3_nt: TGCGCCAGCAGCCTCATTGATTCCTACGAGCAGTACTTC
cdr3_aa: CASSLIDSYEQYF

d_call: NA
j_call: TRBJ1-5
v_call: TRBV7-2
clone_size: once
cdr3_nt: TGTGCCAGCAGCCAGAACAGGGAGTACGTCCAGCCCCAGCATTTT
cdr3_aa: CASSQNREYVQPQHF

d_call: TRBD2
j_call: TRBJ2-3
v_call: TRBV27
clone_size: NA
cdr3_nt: TGTGCCAGCAGTTTATACGGCGCTAGCGGCTCCACAGATACGCAGTATTTT
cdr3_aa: CASSLYGASGSTDTQYF

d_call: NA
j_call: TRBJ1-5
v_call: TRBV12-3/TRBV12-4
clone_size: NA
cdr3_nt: TGTGCCAGCAGTTTCCGAGGGGATCAGCCCCAGCATTTT
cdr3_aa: CASSFRGDQPQHF

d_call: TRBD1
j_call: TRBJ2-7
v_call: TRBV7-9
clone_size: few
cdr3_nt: TGTGCCAGCAGCCACCGGGACAGGGGCTACGAGCAGTACTTC
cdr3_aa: CASSHRDRGYEQYF

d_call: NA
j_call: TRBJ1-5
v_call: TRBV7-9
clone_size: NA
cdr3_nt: TGTGCCAGCAGTCGAGGGAATCAGCCCCAGCATTTT
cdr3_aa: CASSRGNQPQHF

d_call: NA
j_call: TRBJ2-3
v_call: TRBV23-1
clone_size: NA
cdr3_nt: TGCGCCAGCTGCAACCCCGGGGGTTCTAGCACAGATACGCAGTATTTT
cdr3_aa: CASCNPGGSSTDTQYF

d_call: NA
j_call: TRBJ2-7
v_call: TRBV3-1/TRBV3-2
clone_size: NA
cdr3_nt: TGTGCCAGCAGCCAAGACGGGAACCTAGGGAACGAGCAGTACTTC
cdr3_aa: CASSQDGNLGNEQYF

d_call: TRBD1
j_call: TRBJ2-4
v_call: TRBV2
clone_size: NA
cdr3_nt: TGTGCCAGCAGTGAAGCGAACGGACAGGGGAAGTACATTCAGTACTTC
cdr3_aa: CASSEANGQGKYIQYF

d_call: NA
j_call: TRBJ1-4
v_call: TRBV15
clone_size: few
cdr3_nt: TGTGCCACCAGCAGAGATTGGGATGAAAAACTGTTTTTT
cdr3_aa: CATSRDWDEKLFF

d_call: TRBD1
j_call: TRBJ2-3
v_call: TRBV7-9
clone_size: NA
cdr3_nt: TGTGCCAGCAGCCTGACGACAGGGGCAAGCACAGATACGCAGTATTTT
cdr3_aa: CASSLTTGASTDTQYF

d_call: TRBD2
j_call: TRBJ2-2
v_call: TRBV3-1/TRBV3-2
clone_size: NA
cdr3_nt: TGTGCCAGCAGCCAAGGGCTGGCGGGGGTTATCGGGGAGCTGTTTTTT
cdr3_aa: CASSQGLAGVIGELFF

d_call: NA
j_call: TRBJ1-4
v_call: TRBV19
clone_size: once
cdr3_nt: TGTGCCAGTAGCCCGACGATTGGGATTGAAAAACTGTTTTTT
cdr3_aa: CASSPTIGIEKLFF

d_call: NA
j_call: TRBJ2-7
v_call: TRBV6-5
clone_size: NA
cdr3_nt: TGTGCCAGCTCTTTTCTGGGTCCCCACGAGCAGTACTTC
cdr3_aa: CASSFLGPHEQYF

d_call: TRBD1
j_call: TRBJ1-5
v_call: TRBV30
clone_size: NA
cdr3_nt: TGTGCCTGGAGTCAGTGGGACAGGGGTGGCAATCAGCCCCAGCATTTT
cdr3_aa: CAWSQWDRGGNQPQHF

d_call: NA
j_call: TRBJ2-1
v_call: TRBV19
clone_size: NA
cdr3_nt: TGTGCCAGTAGGAATCCCGGGAAAACCAATGAGCAGTTCTTC
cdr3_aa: CASRNPGKTNEQFF

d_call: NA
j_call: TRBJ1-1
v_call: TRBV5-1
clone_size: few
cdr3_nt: TGCGCCAGCAGCTCCGGGACCGCTACGGGCGAAGCTTTCTTT
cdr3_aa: CASSSGTATGEAFF

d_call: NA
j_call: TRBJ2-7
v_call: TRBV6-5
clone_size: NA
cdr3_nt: TGTGCCAGCATATCATTCTCCTACGAGCAGTACTTC
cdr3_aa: CASISFSYEQYF

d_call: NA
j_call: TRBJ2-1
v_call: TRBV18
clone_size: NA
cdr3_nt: TGTGCCAGCTCACCACTCTCGCAGGGCGGTGAGCAGTTCTTC
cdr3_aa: CASSPLSQGGEQFF

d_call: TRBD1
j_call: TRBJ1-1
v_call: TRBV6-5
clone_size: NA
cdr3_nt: TGTGCCAGCAGGGGGACACAGGGGATAAACACTGAAGCTTTCTTT
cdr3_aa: CASRGTQGINTEAFF

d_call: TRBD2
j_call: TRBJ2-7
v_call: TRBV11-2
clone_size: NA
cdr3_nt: TGTGCCAGCAGCTTAGAAGGGACTAGCGGACCCTACGAGCAGTACTTC
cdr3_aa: CASSLEGTSGPYEQYF

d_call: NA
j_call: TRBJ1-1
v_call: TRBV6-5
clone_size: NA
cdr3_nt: TGTGCCAGCAGTTACTCCCTCACGGGGTGGACTGAAGCTTTCTTT
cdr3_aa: CASSYSLTGWTEAFF

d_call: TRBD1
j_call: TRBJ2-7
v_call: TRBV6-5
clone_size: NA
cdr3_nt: TGTGCCAGCAGTTACGGACAGGGTCCCTACGGGCAGTACTTC
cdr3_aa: CASSYGQGPYGQYF

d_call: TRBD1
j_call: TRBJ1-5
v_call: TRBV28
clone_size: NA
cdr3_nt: TGTGCCAGCAGTTACTCCGGGACAGGGGTCCAGCCCCAGCATTTT
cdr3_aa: CASSYSGTGVQPQHF

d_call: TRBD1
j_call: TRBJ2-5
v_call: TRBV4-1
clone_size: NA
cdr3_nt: TGCGCCAGCAGCCAAACCTCGGGGGACAGGGGGCGTGGGACCCAGTACTTC
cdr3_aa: CASSQTSGDRGRGTQYF

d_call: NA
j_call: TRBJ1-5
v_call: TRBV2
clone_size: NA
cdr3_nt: TGTGCCAGCTCCGGTTGGGGGGGAGATCAGCCCCAGCATTTT
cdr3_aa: CASSGWGGDQPQHF

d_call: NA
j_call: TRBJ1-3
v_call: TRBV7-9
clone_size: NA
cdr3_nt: TGTGCCAGCAGCTTAGTGACAGCCTCTGGAAACACCATATATTTT
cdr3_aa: CASSLVTASGNTIYF

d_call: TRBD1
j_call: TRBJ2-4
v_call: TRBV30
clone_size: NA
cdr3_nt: TGTGCCTGGGGCGGACAGGGGGACATTCAGTACTTC
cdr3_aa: CAWGGQGDIQYF

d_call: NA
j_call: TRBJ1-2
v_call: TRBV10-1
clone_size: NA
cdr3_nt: TGCGCCAGCAGTGGACAGCGATCCTATGGCTACACCTTC
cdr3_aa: CASSGQRSYGYTF

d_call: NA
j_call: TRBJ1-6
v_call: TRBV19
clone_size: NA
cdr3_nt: TGTGCCAGTAGCCGTCAGCAGGGACGGAATTCACCCCTCCACTTT
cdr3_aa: CASSRQQGRNSPLHF